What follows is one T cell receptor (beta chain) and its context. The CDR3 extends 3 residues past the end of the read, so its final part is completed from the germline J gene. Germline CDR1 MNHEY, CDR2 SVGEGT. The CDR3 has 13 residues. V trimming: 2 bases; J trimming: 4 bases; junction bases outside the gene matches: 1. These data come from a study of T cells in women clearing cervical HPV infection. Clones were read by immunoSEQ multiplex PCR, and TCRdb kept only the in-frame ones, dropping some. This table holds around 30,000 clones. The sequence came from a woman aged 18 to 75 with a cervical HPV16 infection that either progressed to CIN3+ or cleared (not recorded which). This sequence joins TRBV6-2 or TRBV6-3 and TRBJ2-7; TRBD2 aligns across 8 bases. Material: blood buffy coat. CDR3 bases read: TGTGCCAGCAGTTACGGCGGGAGGTACGAG. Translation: CASSYGGRYE. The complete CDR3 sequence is CASSYGGRYEQYF.